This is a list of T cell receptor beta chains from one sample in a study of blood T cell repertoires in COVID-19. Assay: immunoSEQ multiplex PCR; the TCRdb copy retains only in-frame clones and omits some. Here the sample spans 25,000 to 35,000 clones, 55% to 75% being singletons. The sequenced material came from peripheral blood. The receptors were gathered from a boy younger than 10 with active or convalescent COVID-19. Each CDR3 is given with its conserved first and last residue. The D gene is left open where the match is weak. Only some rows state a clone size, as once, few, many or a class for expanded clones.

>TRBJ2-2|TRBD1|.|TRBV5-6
CASSLSGGTGELFF
TGTGCCAGCAGCTTGTCAGGGGGCACCGGGGAGCTGTTTTTT
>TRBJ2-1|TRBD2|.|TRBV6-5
CASSLGREVAYNEQFF
TGTGCCAGCAGTTTAGGGCGGGAGGTTGCCTACAATGAGCAGTTCTTC
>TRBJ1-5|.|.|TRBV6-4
CATSTESNQPQHF
TGTGCCACCTCGACAGAAAGCAATCAGCCCCAGCATTTT
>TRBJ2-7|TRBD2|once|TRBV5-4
CASSQSSSGNSYEQYF
TGTGCCAGCAGCCAAAGTTCTAGCGGGAACTCCTACGAGCAGTACTTC
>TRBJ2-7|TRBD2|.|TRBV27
CASKAARESSYEQYF
TGTGCCAGCAAGGCAGCGCGGGAGTCCTCCTACGAGCAGTACTTC
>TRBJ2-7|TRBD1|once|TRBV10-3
CAIATGTGTSYEQYF
TGTGCCATTGCCACGGGGACAGGGACCTCCTACGAGCAGTACTTC
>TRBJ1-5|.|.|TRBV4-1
CASSQEQVGGQPQHF
TGCGCCAGCAGCCAAGAGCAGGTCGGAGGTCAGCCCCAGCATTTT
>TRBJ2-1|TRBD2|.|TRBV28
CASSLSKLGLAGYNEQFF
TGTGCCAGCAGTTTATCCAAACTCGGACTAGCGGGTTACAATGAGCAGTTCTTC
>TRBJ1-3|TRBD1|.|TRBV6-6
CASSYTGGQTRNTIYF
TGTGCCAGCAGTTACACAGGGGGACAGACGCGAAACACCATATATTTT
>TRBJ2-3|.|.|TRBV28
CASSPIADPTDTQYF
TGTGCCAGCAGTCCCATAGCGGACCCCACAGATACGCAGTATTTT
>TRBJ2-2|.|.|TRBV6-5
CASSYLRDPTGELFF
TGTGCCAGCAGTTACTTGCGGGACCCCACCGGGGAGCTGTTTTTT
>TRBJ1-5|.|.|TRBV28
CASGTGNQPQHF
TGTGCCAGCGGTACAGGAAATCAGCCCCAGCATTTT
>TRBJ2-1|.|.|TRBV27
CASSLKSSYNEQFF
TGTGCCAGCAGTTTAAAGAGCTCCTACAATGAGCAGTTCTTC
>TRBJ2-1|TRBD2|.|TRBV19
CASSIGLANEQFF
TGTGCCAGTAGTATTGGACTAGCGAATGAGCAGTTCTTC
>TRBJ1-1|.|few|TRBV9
CASSVDSGTEAFF
TGTGCCAGCAGCGTAGACAGCGGGACTGAAGCTTTCTTT
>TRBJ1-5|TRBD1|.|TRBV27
CASSRSGGYSNQPQHF
TGTGCCAGCAGCCGATCAGGGGGATATAGCAATCAGCCCCAGCATTTT
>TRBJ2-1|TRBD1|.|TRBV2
CASRGDRGSYNEQFF
TGTGCCAGCAGGGGGGACAGGGGGTCCTACAATGAGCAGTTCTTC
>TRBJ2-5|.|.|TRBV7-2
CASSRGQETQYF
TGTGCCAGCAGCAGGGGGCAAGAGACCCAGTACTTC
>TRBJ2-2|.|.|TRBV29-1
CSVEDPLRGRDTGELFF
TGCAGCGTTGAAGATCCCCTTAGGGGAAGAGACACCGGGGAGCTGTTTTTT
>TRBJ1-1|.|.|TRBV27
CASSLWRDNTEAFF
TGTGCCAGCAGTTTATGGAGGGATAACACTGAAGCTTTCTTT
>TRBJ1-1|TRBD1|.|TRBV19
CASSTSDRGDTEAFF
TGTGCCAGTAGTACCTCCGACAGGGGCGACACTGAAGCTTTCTTT
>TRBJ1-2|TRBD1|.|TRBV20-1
CSASGTVF
TGCAGTGCTAGCGGGACAGTCTTC
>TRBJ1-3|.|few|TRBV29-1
CSVRPGGDGNTIYF
TGCAGCGTTCGCCCCGGGGGGGATGGAAACACCATATATTTT
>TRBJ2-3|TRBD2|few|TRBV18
CASSLSQLATHTDTQYF
TGTGCCAGCTCACTCTCCCAACTAGCGACCCACACAGATACGCAGTATTTT
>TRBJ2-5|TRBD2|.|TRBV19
CASSSSGGLPMRETQYF
TGTGCCAGTAGTTCATCGGGAGGCTTACCGATGAGGGAGACCCAGTACTTC
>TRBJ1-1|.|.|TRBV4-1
CASSQGRLGQHASTEAFF
TGCGCCAGCAGCCAAGGACGTTTGGGACAACACGCGAGCACTGAAGCTTTCTTT
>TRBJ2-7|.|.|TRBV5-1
CASSLPGLYYEQYF
TGCGCCAGCAGCTTGCCCGGACTATACTACGAGCAGTACTTC
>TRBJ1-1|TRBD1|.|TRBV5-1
CASSPQGNTRRGEAFF
TGCGCCAGCAGCCCACAGGGGAACACGCGCAGAGGTGAAGCTTTCTTT
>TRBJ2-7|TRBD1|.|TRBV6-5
CASSRDRTYEQYF
TGTGCCAGCAGTCGGGACAGAACCTACGAGCAGTACTTC
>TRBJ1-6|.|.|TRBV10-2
CASSGAGMGSPLHF
TGCGCCAGCAGTGGGGCAGGGATGGGTTCACCCCTCCACTTT
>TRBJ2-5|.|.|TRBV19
CATGGHLWPQETQYF
TGTGCCACCGGGGGGCACCTATGGCCTCAAGAGACCCAGTACTTC
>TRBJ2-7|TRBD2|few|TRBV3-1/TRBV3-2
CASSPPGLAGVYEQYF
TGTGCCAGCAGCCCTCCCGGACTAGCGGGAGTTTACGAGCAGTACTTC
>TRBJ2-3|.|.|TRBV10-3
CAISESVGTDTQYF
TGTGCCATCAGTGAGTCGGTGGGCACGGATACGCAGTATTTT
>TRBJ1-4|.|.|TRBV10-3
CAISGGRGEKLFF
TGTGCCATCAGTGGGGGCCGTGGGGAAAAACTGTTTTTT
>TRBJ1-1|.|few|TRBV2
CASSDRGELNTEAFF
TGTGCCAGCAGTGACAGGGGCGAATTGAACACTGAAGCTTTCTTT
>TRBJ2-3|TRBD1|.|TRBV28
CASVPSPYTQGSSGTDTQYF
TGTGCCAGCGTTCCTTCACCATATACACAGGGGTCATCTGGCACAGATACGCAGTATTTT
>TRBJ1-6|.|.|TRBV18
CASSLVLVGSPLHF
TGTGCCAGCTCTCTCGTCCTGGTTGGCTCACCCCTCCACTTT
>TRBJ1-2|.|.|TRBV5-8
CASSVRLAPYGYTF
TGTGCCAGCAGCGTTCGATTAGCCCCATATGGCTACACCTTC
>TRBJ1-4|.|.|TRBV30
CAWRALGGGYEKLFF
TGTGCCTGGCGTGCGCTTGGGGGGGGGTATGAAAAACTGTTTTTT
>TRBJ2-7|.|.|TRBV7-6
CASSLLYEQYF
TGTGCCAGCAGCTTACTCTACGAGCAGTACTTC
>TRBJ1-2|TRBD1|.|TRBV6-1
CASSDRGPYGYTF
TGTGCCAGCAGTGACAGGGGGCCCTATGGCTACACCTTC
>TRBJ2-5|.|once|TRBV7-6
CASSFDWRGSGETQYF
TGTGCCAGCAGCTTTGATTGGAGGGGTTCTGGTGAGACCCAGTACTTC
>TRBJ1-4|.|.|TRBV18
CASSGGTNEKLFF
TGTGCCAGTTCCGGGGGAACTAATGAAAAACTGTTTTTT
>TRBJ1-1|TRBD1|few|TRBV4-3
CASSQGRGRVEAFF
TGCGCCAGCAGCCAAGGTAGGGGGCGAGTTGAAGCTTTCTTT
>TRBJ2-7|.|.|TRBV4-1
CASSQAQGSHEQYF
TGCGCCAGCAGCCAAGCCCAGGGGAGTCACGAGCAGTACTTC
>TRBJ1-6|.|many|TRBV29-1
CSVEAIPPPPGERNSPLHF
TGCAGCGTTGAAGCTATCCCTCCCCCCCCCGGGGAACGTAATTCACCCCTCCACTTT
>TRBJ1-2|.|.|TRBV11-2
CASSTYTGTRAYTF
TGTGCCAGCAGCACTTATACCGGGACAAGGGCCTACACCTTC
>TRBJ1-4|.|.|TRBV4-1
CASSQREKLFF
TGCGCCAGCAGCCAACGGGAAAAACTGTTTTTT
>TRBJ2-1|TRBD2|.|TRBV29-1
CSVELAGGGNEQFF
TGCAGCGTTGAACTAGCGGGAGGGGGCAATGAGCAGTTCTTC